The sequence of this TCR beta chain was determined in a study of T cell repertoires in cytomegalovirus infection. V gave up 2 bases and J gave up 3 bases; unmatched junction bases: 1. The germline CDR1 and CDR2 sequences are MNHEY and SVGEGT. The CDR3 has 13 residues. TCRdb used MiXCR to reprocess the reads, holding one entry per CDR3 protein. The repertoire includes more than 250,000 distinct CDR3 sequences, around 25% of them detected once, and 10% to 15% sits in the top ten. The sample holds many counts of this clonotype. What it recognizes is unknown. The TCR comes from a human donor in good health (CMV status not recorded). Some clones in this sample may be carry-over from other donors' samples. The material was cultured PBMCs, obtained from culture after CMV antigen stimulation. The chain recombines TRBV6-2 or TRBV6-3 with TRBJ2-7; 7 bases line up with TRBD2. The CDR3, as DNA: TGTGCCAGCAGTTACCGGGGGGACTACGAGCAGTACGTC. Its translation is CASSYRGDYEQYV.